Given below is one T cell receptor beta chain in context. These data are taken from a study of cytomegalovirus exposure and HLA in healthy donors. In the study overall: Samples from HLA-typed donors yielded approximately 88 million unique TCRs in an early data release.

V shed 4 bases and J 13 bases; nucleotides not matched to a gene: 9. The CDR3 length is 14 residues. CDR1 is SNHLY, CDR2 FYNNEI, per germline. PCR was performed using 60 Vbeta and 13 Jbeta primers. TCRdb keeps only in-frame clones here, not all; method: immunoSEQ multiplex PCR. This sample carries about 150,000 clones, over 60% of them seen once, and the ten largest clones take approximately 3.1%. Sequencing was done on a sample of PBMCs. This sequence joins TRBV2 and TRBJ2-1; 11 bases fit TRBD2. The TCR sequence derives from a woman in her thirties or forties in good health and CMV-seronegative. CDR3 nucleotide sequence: TGTGCCAGCAGTGTTGATAGCGGGGGGGCGTCACAGTTCTTC. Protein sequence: CASSVDSGGASQFF.